These T cell receptor beta chains were read from a single sample in a study of T cell responses to AZD1222 COVID-19 vaccine. Assay used: immunoSEQ multiplex PCR; TCRdb lists only in-frame clones, some missing. The data show about 62,000 clones, roughly 89% seen once. Sequences were derived from peripheral blood, sampled on day 0 of AZD1222 vaccination. These receptors were taken from an adult in good health. CDR3s include the opening cysteine and the closing phenylalanine or tryptophan. The D gene is left open where the match is weak. Where a row states a size, it is once, few, many or the class of an expanded clone; other rows omit it.

CDR3 DNA,CDR3 protein,V gene,clone size,D gene,J gene,CDR3 length
TGTGCCAGCAGCGGGCGGGGCAGGGTCGAGCAGTACTTC,CASSGRGRVEQYF,TRBV27,.,.,TRBJ2-7,13
TGTGCCAGCAGCTTGGTAGGGGGCTCGTCTAATGAAAAACTGTTTTTT,CASSLVGGSSNEKLFF,TRBV5-8,once,TRBD1,TRBJ1-4,16
TGCGCCAGCAGCTTTGACGGCCGTACCGGGGAGCTGTTTTTT,CASSFDGRTGELFF,TRBV5-1,.,.,TRBJ2-2,14
TGTGCCAGCAGCCGCGACAGGTTGTCCGGGGAGCTGTTTTTT,CASSRDRLSGELFF,TRBV5-4,.,.,TRBJ2-2,14
TGTGCCAGCAGCTTGGGGTGGCGCCAGGGGAACACTGAAGCTTTCTTT,CASSLGWRQGNTEAFF,TRBV5-5,.,.,TRBJ1-1,16
TGTGCCAGCAGACCTTCCGGGACAGTGGCTAACTATGGCTACACCTTC,CASRPSGTVANYGYTF,TRBV28,.,TRBD1,TRBJ1-2,16
TGTGCCAGCAGGGCGGACAGAGCAACTAATGAAAAACTGTTTTTT,CASRADRATNEKLFF,TRBV2,.,.,TRBJ1-4,15
TGCGCCAGCAGCCCCGGGACATCATCACCCCTCCACTTT,CASSPGTSSPLHF,TRBV10-1,.,.,TRBJ1-6,13
TGTGCCAGCAGTGAGACCCATTCACCCCTCCACTTT,CASSETHSPLHF,TRBV2,.,.,TRBJ1-6,12
TGTGCCAGCAGCTCAAACGAACAGGCCCCAGGAGGCTACACCTTC,CASSSNEQAPGGYTF,TRBV6-5,.,.,TRBJ1-2,15
TGTGCCAGCAGCCAAGAACGAGTGGGAGTCTATGGCTACACCTTC,CASSQERVGVYGYTF,TRBV4-2,few,.,TRBJ1-2,15
TGTGCCAGCAGTGAAGCCATTGAGAGGGGGCGGTACAATGAGCAGTTCTTC,CASSEAIERGRYNEQFF,TRBV6-1,once,TRBD1,TRBJ2-1,17
TGTGCCAGCACTGACAAGATCCGAGGGTGGAACACTGAAGCTTTCTTT,CASTDKIRGWNTEAFF,TRBV6-1,few,.,TRBJ1-1,16
TGTGCCAGCAGTTACACGGCTAAAGGGGCCCAGCATTTT,CASSYTAKGAQHF,TRBV6-5,few,.,TRBJ1-5,13
TGTGCCAGCTCACCAACAGGGGTCACTGAAGCTTTCTTT,CASSPTGVTEAFF,TRBV18,.,TRBD1,TRBJ1-1,13
TGTGCCAGCAGTGAAGCGCTCAGGGCGGAGACCCAGTACTTC,CASSEALRAETQYF,TRBV6-1,few,.,TRBJ2-5,14
TGTGCCAGCAGCTTTGGGGAAGACACCATATATTTT,CASSFGEDTIYF,TRBV5-5,.,.,TRBJ1-3,12
TGTGCCAGCAGCTTCCCAGAGATTACTAACTATGGCTACACCTTC,CASSFPEITNYGYTF,TRBV7-9,.,.,TRBJ1-2,15
TGTGCCAGCAGCCCAGCTGGGGGCGGGGGGTTCTACAATGAGCAGTTCTTC,CASSPAGGGGFYNEQFF,TRBV9,.,TRBD2,TRBJ2-1,17
TGTGCCAGCAGTTACTCGCGGGGCGGCGAGACCCAGTACTTC,CASSYSRGGETQYF,TRBV6-5,.,.,TRBJ2-5,14
TGTGCCAGCAGCCCTAGCGGGTTTGAGCAGTTCTTC,CASSPSGFEQFF,TRBV12-3/TRBV12-4,.,TRBD2,TRBJ2-1,12
TGTGCCTGGAGTTTACGGGGGCGTCAGGGGGCCCAGCTTAACTATGGCTACACCTTC,CAWSLRGRQGAQLNYGYTF,TRBV30,.,TRBD1,TRBJ1-2,19
TGTGCCAGTAGTTCGACCAGGGGATCGAACACCGGGGAGCTGTTTTTT,CASSSTRGSNTGELFF,TRBV19,.,.,TRBJ2-2,16
TGTGCCAGCAGCTTAGTCCAGGGGCCAGATACGCAGTATTTT,CASSLVQGPDTQYF,TRBV7-2,.,.,TRBJ2-3,14
TGTGCCAGCAGCCTGGACAGGGGGAATCAGCCCCAGCATTTT,CASSLDRGNQPQHF,TRBV28,.,TRBD1,TRBJ1-5,14
TGTGCCAGCAGTCTTGCACTACTTCCTAACTATGGCTACACCTTC,CASSLALLPNYGYTF,TRBV2,once,.,TRBJ1-2,15
TGTGCCAGCAGCCCAGGGAAGGATGGCTACACCTTC,CASSPGKDGYTF,TRBV7-8,large,.,TRBJ1-2,12
TGTGCCAGCAGTCTGTCCGGGACATATGGGGAGACCCAGTACTTC,CASSLSGTYGETQYF,TRBV27,.,.,TRBJ2-5,15
TGTGCCAGCAGTGAAGCGCTCGATGCTGGAAACACCATATATTTT,CASSEALDAGNTIYF,TRBV6-1,.,.,TRBJ1-3,15